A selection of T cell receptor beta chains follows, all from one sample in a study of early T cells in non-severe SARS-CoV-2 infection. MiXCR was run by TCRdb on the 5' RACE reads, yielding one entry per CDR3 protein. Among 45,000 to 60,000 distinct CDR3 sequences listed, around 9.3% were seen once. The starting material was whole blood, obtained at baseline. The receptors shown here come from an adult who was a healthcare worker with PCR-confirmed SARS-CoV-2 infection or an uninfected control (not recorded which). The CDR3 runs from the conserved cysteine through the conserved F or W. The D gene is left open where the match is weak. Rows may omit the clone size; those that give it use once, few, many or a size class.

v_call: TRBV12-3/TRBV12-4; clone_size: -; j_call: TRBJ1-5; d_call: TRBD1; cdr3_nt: TGTGCCAGCAGCCCTGGACAGGCCGGCAGCAATCAGCCCCAGCATTTT; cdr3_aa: CASSPGQAGSNQPQHF
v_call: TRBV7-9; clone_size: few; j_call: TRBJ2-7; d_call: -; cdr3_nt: TGTGCCAGCAGCAGGGCTACCTACGAGCAGTACTTC; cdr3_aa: CASSRATYEQYF
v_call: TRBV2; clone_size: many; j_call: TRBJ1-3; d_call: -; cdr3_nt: TGTGCCAGCAGGGGCTCTGGAAACACCATATATTTT; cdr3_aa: CASRGSGNTIYF
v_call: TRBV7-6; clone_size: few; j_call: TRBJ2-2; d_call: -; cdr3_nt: TGTGCCAGCAGCTTAGCACAGCGGTCCTTCGGGGAGCTGTTTTTT; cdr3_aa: CASSLAQRSFGELFF
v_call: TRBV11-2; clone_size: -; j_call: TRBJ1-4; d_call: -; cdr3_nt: TGTGCCAGCAGCCAAACGGCGGCAACTAATGAAAAACTGTTTTTT; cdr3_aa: CASSQTAATNEKLFF
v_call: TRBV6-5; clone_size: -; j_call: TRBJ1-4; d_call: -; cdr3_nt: TGTGCCAGCAGTTACGAGGGGGGGAGGGAAAAACTGTTTTTT; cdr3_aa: CASSYEGGREKLFF
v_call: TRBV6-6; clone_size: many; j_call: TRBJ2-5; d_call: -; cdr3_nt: TGTGCCAGCAGTTACCTGCTCCGGGACAAAGAAGAGACCCAGTACTTC; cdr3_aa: CASSYLLRDKEETQYF
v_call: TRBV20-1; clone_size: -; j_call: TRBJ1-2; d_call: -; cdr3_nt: TGCAGTGCTCTGTCCCAGCATGGCTACACCTTC; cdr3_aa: CSALSQHGYTF
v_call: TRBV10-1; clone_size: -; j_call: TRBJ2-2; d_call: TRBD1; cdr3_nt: TGCGCCAGCCGACCCGGGACAGGGGCCGCCGGGGAGCTGTTTTTT; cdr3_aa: CASRPGTGAAGELFF
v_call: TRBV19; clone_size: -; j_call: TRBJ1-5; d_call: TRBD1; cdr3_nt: TGTGCCAGTAGCGGGACAGGGGGCTCGTATAGCAATCAGCCCCAGCATTTT; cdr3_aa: CASSGTGGSYSNQPQHF
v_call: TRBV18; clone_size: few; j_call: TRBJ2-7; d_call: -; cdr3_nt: TGTGCCAGCTCACCACCGGACAGAACCTACGAGCAGTACTTC; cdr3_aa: CASSPPDRTYEQYF
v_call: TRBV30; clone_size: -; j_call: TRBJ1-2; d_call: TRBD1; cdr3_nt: TGTGCCTGGAGCCAGCGACAGGGCGGCTACACCTTC; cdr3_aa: CAWSQRQGGYTF
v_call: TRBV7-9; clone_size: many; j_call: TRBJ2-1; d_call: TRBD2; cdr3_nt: TGTGCCAGCAGCTTACCGGGCCTAGCGGAAGTCCATGAGCAGTTCTTC; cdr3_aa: CASSLPGLAEVHEQFF
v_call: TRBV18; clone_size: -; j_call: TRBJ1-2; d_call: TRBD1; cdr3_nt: TGTGCCAGCTCACCTCCGGGACAGAAGAATGGCTACACCTTC; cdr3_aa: CASSPPGQKNGYTF
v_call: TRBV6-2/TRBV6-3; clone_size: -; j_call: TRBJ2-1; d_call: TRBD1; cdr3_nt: TGTGCCAGCAGCTCCCTTGGCTACGTACAGGGGAATGAGCAGTTCTTC; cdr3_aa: CASSSLGYVQGNEQFF
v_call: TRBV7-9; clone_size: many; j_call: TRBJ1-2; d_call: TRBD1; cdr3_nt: TGTGCCACAAGGCCGGGGATGGACAGGGGAGGCAACTATGGCTACACCTTC; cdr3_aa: CATRPGMDRGGNYGYTF
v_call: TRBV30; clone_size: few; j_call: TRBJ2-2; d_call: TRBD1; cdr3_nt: TGTGCCTGGAGTGTGCCCGGGACAGGGGTTGTCGGGGAGCTGTTTTTT; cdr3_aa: CAWSVPGTGVVGELFF
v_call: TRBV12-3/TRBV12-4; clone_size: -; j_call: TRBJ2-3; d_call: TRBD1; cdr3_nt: TGTGCCAGCAGTTTGGACAGGGCGGCAGATACGCAGTATTTT; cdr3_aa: CASSLDRAADTQYF
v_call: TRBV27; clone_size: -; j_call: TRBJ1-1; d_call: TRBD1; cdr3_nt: TGTGCCAGCAGATCCGGGGGGACAGGGAGAGGCACTGAAGCTTTCTTT; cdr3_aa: CASRSGGTGRGTEAFF
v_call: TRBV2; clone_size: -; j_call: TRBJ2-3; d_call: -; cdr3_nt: TGTGCCAGCCCGCGGGTGTCTAGCACAGATACGCAGTATTTT; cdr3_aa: CASPRVSSTDTQYF
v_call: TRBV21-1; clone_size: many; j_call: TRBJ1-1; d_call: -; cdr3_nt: TGTGCCAGCAGCAAAGATCCAGGGGCTAGGGCTGAAGCTTTCTTT; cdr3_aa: CASSKDPGARAEAFF
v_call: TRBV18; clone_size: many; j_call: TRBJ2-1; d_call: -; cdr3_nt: TGTGCCAGCTCACCAACAGGGCCGGATGAGCAGTTCTTC; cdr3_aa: CASSPTGPDEQFF
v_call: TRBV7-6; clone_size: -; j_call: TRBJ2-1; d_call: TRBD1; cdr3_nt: TGTGCCAGCAGCTCCACCTACAGGGGGGCCTACAATGAGCAGTTCTTC; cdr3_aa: CASSSTYRGAYNEQFF
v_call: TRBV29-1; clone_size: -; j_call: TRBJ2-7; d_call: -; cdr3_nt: TGCAGCGGGGATCCTACAGGGACGGGCTACGAGCAGTACTTC; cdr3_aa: CSGDPTGTGYEQYF
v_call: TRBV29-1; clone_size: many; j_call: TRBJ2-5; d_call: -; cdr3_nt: TGCAGCGTGAACCTTCCGGGACAAGCCCCAGAGACCCAGTACTTC; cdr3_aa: CSVNLPGQAPETQYF
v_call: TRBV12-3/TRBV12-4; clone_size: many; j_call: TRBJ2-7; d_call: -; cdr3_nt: TGTGCCAGCAGTTTGAGAGGTCTCTACGAGCAGTACTTC; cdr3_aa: CASSLRGLYEQYF
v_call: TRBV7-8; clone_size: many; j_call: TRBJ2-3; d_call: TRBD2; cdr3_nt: TGTGCCAGCAGGCAGACCACTAGCGGCACGCAGTATTTT; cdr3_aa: CASRQTTSGTQYF
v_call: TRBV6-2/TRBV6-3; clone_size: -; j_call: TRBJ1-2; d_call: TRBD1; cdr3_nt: TGTGCCACGTGGGACAGTCAATCTAACTATGGCTACACCTTC; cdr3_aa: CATWDSQSNYGYTF
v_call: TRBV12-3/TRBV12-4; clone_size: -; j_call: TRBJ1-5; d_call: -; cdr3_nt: TGTGCCAGCCTGGACGGGAATGGCAATCAGCCCCAGCTTTTT; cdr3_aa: CASLDGNGNQPQLF
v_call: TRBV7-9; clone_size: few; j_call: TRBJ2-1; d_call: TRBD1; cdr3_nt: TGTGCCAGCAGCATTGGACAGGGCTACAATGAGCAGTTCTTC; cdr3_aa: CASSIGQGYNEQFF
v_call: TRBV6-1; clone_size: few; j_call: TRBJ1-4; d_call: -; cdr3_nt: TGTGCCAGCAGTGAAGCGCTTCTACTGGACGGCGAAAAACTGTTTTTT; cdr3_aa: CASSEALLLDGEKLFF
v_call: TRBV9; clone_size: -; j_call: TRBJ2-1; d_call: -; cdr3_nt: TGTGCCAGCAGCGTAGGAGTCAGGGGCGATGAGGGATCCTACAATGAGCAGTTCTTC; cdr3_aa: CASSVGVRGDEGSYNEQFF
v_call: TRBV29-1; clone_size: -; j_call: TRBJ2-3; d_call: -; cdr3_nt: TGCAGCGTTGAAAAGGGTTCAGATACGCAGTATTTT; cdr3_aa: CSVEKGSDTQYF
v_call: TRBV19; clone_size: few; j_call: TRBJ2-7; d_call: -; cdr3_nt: TGTGCCAGTAGTATGTCGACAGCATACGAGCAGTACTTC; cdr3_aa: CASSMSTAYEQYF
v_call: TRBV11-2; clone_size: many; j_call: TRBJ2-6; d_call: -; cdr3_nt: TGTGCCAGCAGCTTTCCCCGGCCCTCAAGCTCTGGGGCCAACGTCCTGACTTTC; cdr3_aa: CASSFPRPSSSGANVLTF
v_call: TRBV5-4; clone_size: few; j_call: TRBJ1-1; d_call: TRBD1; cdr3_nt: TGTGCCAGCAGCCACTCGGACAGGCCGGAAGCTTTCTTT; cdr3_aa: CASSHSDRPEAFF
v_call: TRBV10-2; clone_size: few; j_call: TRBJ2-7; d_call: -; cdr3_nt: TGCGCCAGCGGGCAGGGGTACGAGCAGTACTTC; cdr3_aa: CASGQGYEQYF
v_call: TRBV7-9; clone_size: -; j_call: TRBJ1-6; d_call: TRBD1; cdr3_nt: TGTGCCAGCAGCCAAGGGGAAGGACAGGGAGCTTCACCCCTCCACTTT; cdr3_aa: CASSQGEGQGASPLHF
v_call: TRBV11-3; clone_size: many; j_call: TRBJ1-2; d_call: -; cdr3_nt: TGTGCCAGCAGCTTAGAAGGCCGGGGCGGGAGCTATGGCTACACCTTC; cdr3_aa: CASSLEGRGGSYGYTF
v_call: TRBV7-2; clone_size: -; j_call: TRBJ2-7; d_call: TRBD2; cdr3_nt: TGTGCCAGCAGCTACGGGAGGGCCTACGAGCAGTACTTC; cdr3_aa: CASSYGRAYEQYF
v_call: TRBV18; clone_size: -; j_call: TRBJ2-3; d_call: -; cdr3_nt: TGTGCCAGCTCACTACTGGACAGCCCCGGGGCCACAGATACGCAGTATTTT; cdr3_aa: CASSLLDSPGATDTQYF
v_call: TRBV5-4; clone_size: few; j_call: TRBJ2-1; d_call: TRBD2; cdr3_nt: TGTGCCAGCAGCCCTGGACTAGCGGTTACCTACAATGAGCAGTTCTTC; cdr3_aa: CASSPGLAVTYNEQFF
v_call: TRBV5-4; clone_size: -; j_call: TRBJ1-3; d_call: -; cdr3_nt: TGTGCCAGCAGCTTTTTTGGCGTCGGAAACACCATATATTTT; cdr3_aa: CASSFFGVGNTIYF